A selection of T cell receptor beta chains follows, all from one sample in a study of T cells in Graves' hyperthyroidism and ophthalmopathy. TCRdb used MiXCR to reprocess the multiplex PCR reads, holding one entry per CDR3 protein. The sample includes about 250,000 distinct CDR3 sequences, around 15% of them seen just once. Sequenced sample: blood. The receptor source for this set is a woman in her 50s with Graves' hyperthyroidism that later progressed to Graves' ophthalmopathy. The CDR3 runs from the conserved cysteine through the conserved F or W. A D gene is named only where the DNA matches it firmly. Part of the rows lack a size; the others show once, few, many or a class for expanded clones.

>-|TRBV6-1|TRBJ2-1|TRBD2
TGTGCCAGCAGGTCCGGGACTAGCGGCTACTATGAGCAGTTCTTC
CASRSGTSGYYEQFF
>many|TRBV7-6|TRBJ2-1|TRBD1
TGTGCCAGCAGCTTAGGGCTGGAGACAGGGGGTATCGATGAGCAGTTCTTC
CASSLGLETGGIDEQFF
>many|TRBV6-1|TRBJ2-5|TRBD2
TGTGCCAGCAGTGAACAAGCTAGCGGGGAGACCCAGTACTTC
CASSEQASGETQYF
>-|TRBV2|TRBJ2-7|TRBD2
TGTGCCAGCAGTCTTACTAGCGGGAGCCTCTACGAGCAGTACTTC
CASSLTSGSLYEQYF
>few|TRBV20-1|TRBJ1-5|TRBD1
TGCAGTGCTGAAGGGACAGCCTATAGCAATCAGCCCCAGCATTTT
CSAEGTAYSNQPQHF
>many|TRBV2|TRBJ1-2|-
TGTGCCAGCAGTGAACAGGATTTTGATGGCTACACCTTC
CASSEQDFDGYTF
>many|TRBV10-2|TRBJ1-1|-
TGCGCCAGCAGTGAGTCGAACTGGGAGAGGTCTGAAGCTTTCTTT
CASSESNWERSEAFF
>many|TRBV2|TRBJ2-1|TRBD2
TGTGCCATTACAAGAGCGGGACTAGCGGGAGTGCGCTCCTACAATGAGCAGTTCTTC
CAITRAGLAGVRSYNEQFF
>many|TRBV6-1|TRBJ2-7|TRBD2
TGTGCCAGCAGTGAGTACGGGTCTAGCGGGCCCTTCTACGAGCAGTACTTC
CASSEYGSSGPFYEQYF
>-|TRBV2|TRBJ1-1|-
TGTGCCAGCAGTGAAGTTGGCACTGAAGCTTTCTTT
CASSEVGTEAFF
>-|TRBV28|TRBJ2-1|TRBD2
TGTGCCAGCAGTACATATCCGGGACTAGCGGGAGGCAATGAGCAGTTCTTC
CASSTYPGLAGGNEQFF